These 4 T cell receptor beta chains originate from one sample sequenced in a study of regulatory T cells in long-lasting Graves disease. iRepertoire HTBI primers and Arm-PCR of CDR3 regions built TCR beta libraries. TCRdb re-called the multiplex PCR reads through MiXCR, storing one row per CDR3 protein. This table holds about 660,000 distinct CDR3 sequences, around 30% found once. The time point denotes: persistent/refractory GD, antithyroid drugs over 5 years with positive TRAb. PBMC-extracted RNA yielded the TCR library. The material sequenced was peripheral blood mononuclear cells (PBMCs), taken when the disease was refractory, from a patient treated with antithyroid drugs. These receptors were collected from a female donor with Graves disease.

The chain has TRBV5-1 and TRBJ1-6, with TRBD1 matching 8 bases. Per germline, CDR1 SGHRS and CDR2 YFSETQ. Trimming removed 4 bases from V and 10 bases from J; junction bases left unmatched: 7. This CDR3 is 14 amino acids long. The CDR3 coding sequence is TGCGCCAGCAGCGGGGGACAGGCGGGGTCACCCCTCCACTTT. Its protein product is CASSGGQAGSPLHF.

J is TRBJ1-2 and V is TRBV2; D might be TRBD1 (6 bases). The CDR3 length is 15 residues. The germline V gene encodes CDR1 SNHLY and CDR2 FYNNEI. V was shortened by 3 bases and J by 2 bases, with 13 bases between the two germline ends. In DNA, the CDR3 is TGTGCCAGCAGTGAGGAGGACAGTATAAACTATGGCTACACCTTC. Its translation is CASSEEDSINYGYTF.

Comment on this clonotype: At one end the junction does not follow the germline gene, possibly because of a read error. CDR3 in DNA: TGTGCCAGCAGTCAAGACAGTCAAACGAACAATGAAGCTTTCTTT. It codes for CASSQDSQTNNEAFF. The genes are TRBV12-3 or TRBV12-4 and TRBJ1-1; weak D call: TRBD1 (5 bases). This CDR3 region has 15 residues.

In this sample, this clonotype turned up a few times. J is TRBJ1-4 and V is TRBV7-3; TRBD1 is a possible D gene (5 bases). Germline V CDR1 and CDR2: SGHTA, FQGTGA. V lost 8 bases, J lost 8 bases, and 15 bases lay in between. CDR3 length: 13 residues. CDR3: CASGGRREEKLFF. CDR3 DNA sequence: TGTGCCAGCGGGGGAAGGCGAGAGGAAAAACTGTTTTTT.